The rows below give T cell receptor beta chains drawn from one sample of a study of cytomegalovirus exposure and HLA in healthy donors. Here immunoSEQ multiplex PCR was the method, and the copy in TCRdb shows in-frame clones only, minus some. Across 70,000 to 100,000 clones, the top ten clones capture 5% to 6.5% of the sample. Sequencing used PBMCs. Every receptor here comes from a girl aged 10 to 17 in good health and CMV-seropositive. The conserved cysteine and the conserved F or W are not part of the CDR3 here. The D gene is left open where the match is weak.

j_gene,d_gene,v_gene,CDR3aa
TRBJ1-2,-,TRBV6-5,ASSYSFQVSHYGYT
TRBJ1-6,-,TRBV6-5,ASSYRGTYNSPLH
TRBJ2-2,TRBD1,TRBV4-3,ASSQEAGGGPGELF
TRBJ1-5,TRBD1,TRBV6-5,ASRRDSLNQPQH
TRBJ2-1,TRBD2,TRBV6-6,ASIGGAAYNEQF
TRBJ1-2,-,TRBV14,ASSPGTNYGYT
TRBJ2-5,-,TRBV9,ASSVAAGIQETQY
TRBJ2-7,-,TRBV14,ASSLGQAWEQY
TRBJ1-1,-,TRBV6-5,ASTNRVTEAF
TRBJ1-4,-,TRBV11-1,ASSRGEKLF
TRBJ2-7,TRBD1,TRBV7-9,ASSLVDRELYEQY
TRBJ1-2,-,TRBV7-2,ASSLAQETYYFDGYT
TRBJ1-2,TRBD1,TRBV5-1,ASSLGQGNLGGYT
TRBJ1-2,TRBD1,TRBV15,ATSSKGQGYGYT
TRBJ1-1,-,TRBV30,AGRRKLGASTEAF
TRBJ2-3,-,TRBV5-6,ASSLGAGSSDTQY
TRBJ1-5,TRBD1,TRBV19,ASSIGGQGASRRNQPQH
TRBJ2-3,TRBD2,TRBV18,ASSPPRRGGTDTQY
TRBJ1-1,-,TRBV7-3,ASSLGRGLDTEAF
TRBJ2-1,TRBD2,TRBV7-9,ASSPWTSWDEQF
TRBJ1-3,TRBD1,TRBV9,ASSERDREDGNTIY
TRBJ1-5,-,TRBV28,ASRIGSSNQPQH
TRBJ1-3,-,TRBV5-6,ASSLLDRRNTIY
TRBJ1-1,-,TRBV4-3,ASSPSKQTNTEAF
TRBJ1-5,-,TRBV19,ASSIQSNQPQH
TRBJ2-3,-,TRBV29-1,SVNRGAADTQY
TRBJ1-1,-,TRBV4-3,ASSQDYAGWNTEAF
TRBJ1-4,-,TRBV30,AWSVRGGVTNEKLF
TRBJ2-7,-,TRBV25-1,ASSVDTDYEQY